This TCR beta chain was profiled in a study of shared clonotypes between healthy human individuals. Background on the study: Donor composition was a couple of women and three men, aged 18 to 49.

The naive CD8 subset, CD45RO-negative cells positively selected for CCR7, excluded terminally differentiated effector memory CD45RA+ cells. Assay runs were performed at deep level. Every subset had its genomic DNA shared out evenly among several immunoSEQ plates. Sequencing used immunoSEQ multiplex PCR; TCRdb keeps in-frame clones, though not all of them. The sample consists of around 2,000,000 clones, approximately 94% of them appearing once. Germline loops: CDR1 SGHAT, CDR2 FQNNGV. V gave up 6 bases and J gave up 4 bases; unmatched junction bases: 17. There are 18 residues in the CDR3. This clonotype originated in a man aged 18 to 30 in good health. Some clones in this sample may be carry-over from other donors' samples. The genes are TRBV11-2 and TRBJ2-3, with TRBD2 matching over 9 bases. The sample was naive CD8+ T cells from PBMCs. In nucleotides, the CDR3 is TGTGCCAGCAGTTCAGGGCCTTCGCGGGAGGGTCCCGCAGATACGCAGTATTTT. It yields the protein CASSSGPSREGPADTQYF.